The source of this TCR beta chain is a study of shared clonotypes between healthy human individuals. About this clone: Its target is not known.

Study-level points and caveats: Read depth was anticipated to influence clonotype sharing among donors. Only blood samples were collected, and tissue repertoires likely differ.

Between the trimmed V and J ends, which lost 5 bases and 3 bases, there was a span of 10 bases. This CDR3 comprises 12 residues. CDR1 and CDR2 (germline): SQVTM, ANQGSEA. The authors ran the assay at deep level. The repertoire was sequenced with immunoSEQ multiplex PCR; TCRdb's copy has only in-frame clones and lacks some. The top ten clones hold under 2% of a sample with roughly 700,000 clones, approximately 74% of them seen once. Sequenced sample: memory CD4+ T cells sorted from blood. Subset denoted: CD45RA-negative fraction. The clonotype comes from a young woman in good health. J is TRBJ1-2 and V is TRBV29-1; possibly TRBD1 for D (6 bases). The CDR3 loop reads CSVWQGHYGYTF. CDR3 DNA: TGCAGCGTTTGGCAGGGGCACTATGGCTACACCTTC. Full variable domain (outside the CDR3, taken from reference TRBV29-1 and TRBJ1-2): SAVISQKPSRDICQRGTSLTIQCQVDSQVTMMFWYRQQPGQSLTLIATANQGSEATYESGFVIDKFPISRPNLTFSTLTVSNMSPEDSSIYLCSVWQGHYGYTFGSGTRLTVV.